Presented here are 26 T cell receptor beta chains from one specimen sequenced in a study of shared clonotypes between healthy human individuals. The repertoire was sequenced with immunoSEQ multiplex PCR; TCRdb's copy has only in-frame clones and lacks some. Of a few hundred thousand clones detected, more than 60% appear once; the ten largest clones hold 8.5% to 12%. Sequenced: memory CD4+ T cells sorted from blood. The subset: CD45RA-negative fraction. Receptors were obtained from a man aged 30-40 years in good health.

The sample holds a few counts of this clone. This chain uses TRBV27 with TRBJ2-1; D is undetermined. The CDR3 length is 15 residues. Trimming removed 2 bases at V and 7 bases at J, with 15 bases between. The V gene's germline CDR1 is MNHEY and CDR2 SMNVEV (reference sequence). The CDR3 sequence: CASSLRQFSINEQFF. Written as DNA, the CDR3 is TGTGCCAGCAGTTTAAGGCAGTTCAGCATTAATGAGCAGTTCTTC.

This chain uses TRBV11-2 with TRBJ2-7; 11 positions agree with TRBD2. The CDR3 sequence is 15 residues long. V shed 7 bases and J 2 bases; nucleotides not matched to a gene: 7. CDR1 SGHAT and CDR2 FQNNGV come from the germline V gene. CDR3 amino acids: CASTIRLAGTYEQYF. CDR3 nucleotide sequence: TGTGCCAGCACCATCAGACTAGCGGGGACCTACGAGCAGTACTTC.

The table lists this clone with many counts. The chain has TRBV5-5 and TRBJ2-7; TRBD1 matches at 9 bases. V shed 5 bases, J shed 2 bases, and the junction held 11 bases outside the gene matches. Germline CDR1 SGHKS, CDR2 YYEKEE (reference sequence). CDR3 size: 16 residues. In DNA, the CDR3 is TGTGCCAGCAGTCGTCTTCCGGGACAGGGAGCCTACGAGCAGTACTTC. It yields the protein CASSRLPGQGAYEQYF. The variable domain in full, completed from reference TRBV5-5 and TRBJ2-7, reads DAGVTQSPTHLIKTRGQQVTLRCSPISGHKSVSWYQQVLGQGPQFIFQYYEKEERGRGNFPDRFSARQFPNYSSELNVNALLLGDSALYLCASSRLPGQGAYEQYFGPGTRLTVT.

This chain uses TRBV2 with TRBJ1-2; D is uncertain. V was pared by 4 bases and J by 2 bases, with 14 bases between. This CDR3 region has 15 residues. Germline V gives CDR1 SNHLY, CDR2 FYNNEI. The CDR3 here is CASSVAVYPNYGYTF. DNA of the CDR3: TGTGCCAGCAGTGTGGCAGTATACCCAAACTATGGCTACACCTTC.

The V call is TRBV19, the J call TRBJ1-3; D gene unclear. Trimming took off 10 bases at V and 2 bases at J, with 12 bases between the two ends. The germline CDR1 and CDR2 sequences are LNHDA and SQIVND (reference sequence). The CDR3 length is 13 residues. CDR3 loop: CATSSPAGNTIYF. The CDR3 DNA is TGTGCCACCTCCAGTCCGGCTGGAAACACCATATATTTT.

The V and J genes are TRBV4-3 and TRBJ2-1; 11 bases fit TRBD2. Losses at the gene ends were 4 bases for V and 9 bases for J; bases not matched to a gene: 11. Germline V lookup: CDR1 LGHNA, CDR2 YSLEER. This CDR3 is 16 amino acids long. CDR3 DNA: TGCGCCAGCAGCCGAGGAATAGCGGGAGGGCCCTTTGAGCAGTTCTTC. This sequence encodes CASSRGIAGGPFEQFF.

This clone was found a few times. The V gene is TRBV28, the J gene TRBJ2-7; no firm D call. The CDR3 extends over 11 amino acids. The germline V gene has CDR1 MDHEN and CDR2 SYDVKM. Trimming cost V 8 bases and J 4 bases, with 9 bases left between them. This CDR3 is CASGLKYEQYF. The CDR3 bases are TGTGCCAGCGGCCTCAAATACGAGCAGTACTTC.

With respect to this clone: This sample includes further DNA sequences coding for the same CDR3. Written as DNA, the CDR3 is TGCGCCAGCAGCTCACAGGGGCGAGAGACCCAGTACTTC. Translated, it gives CASSSQGRETQYF. The V and J genes are TRBV5-1 and TRBJ2-5; 7 positions agree with TRBD1. V lost 3 bases to trimming and J lost 4 bases; unmatched junction nucleotides: 3. Germline V lookup: CDR1 SGHRS, CDR2 YFSETQ. The CDR3 spans 13 residues.

Comment on this clone: Other DNA sequences in this sample translate to the same CDR3. The chain combines TRBV2 with TRBJ1-2, with TRBD1 identical over 7 bases. CDR3 length: 13 residues. With V trimmed by 6 bases and J by 3 bases, 4 bases remained unmatched. The V gene's germline CDR1 is SNHLY and CDR2 FYNNEI. The CDR3 nucleotides read TGTGCCAGCAGGGAAACAGGGGACTATGGCTACACCTTC. This codes for CASRETGDYGYTF.

The chain uses TRBV5-1 and TRBJ2-1, with unresolved D. Germline lookup yields CDR1 SGHRS and CDR2 YFSETQ. Trimming left V 5 bases short and J 2 bases short, with 14 bases between. The CDR3 extends over 15 amino acids. For the CDR3, the DNA is TGCGCCAGCAGGGAAGTCGGGCTACCCTACAATGAGCAGTTCTTC. Protein product: CASREVGLPYNEQFF.

The chain combines TRBV15 with TRBJ1-2, with D hard to call. Germline V CDR1 and CDR2: LNHNV, YYDKDF (reference sequence). The CDR3 is made up of 15 amino acids. V was cut by 0 bases and J by 7 bases, with 15 bases left in between. This CDR3 is CATSRDQTKGPGYTF. The CDR3 DNA sequence: TGTGCCACCAGCAGAGATCAGACTAAGGGTCCTGGCTACACCTTC.

This clone has a handful of counts. The genes are TRBV28 and TRBJ2-2, with 8 bases that match TRBD2. CDR1 MDHEN and CDR2 SYDVKM come from the germline V gene. V shed 5 bases and J 2 bases; nucleotides not matched to a gene: 4. The CDR3 sequence is 15 residues long. The CDR3 DNA sequence: TGTGCCAGCAGTCGCGGGAGGCCCAACACCGGGGAGCTGTTTTTT. Translation gives CASSRGRPNTGELFF. Using reference TRBV28 and TRBJ2-2 for the parts outside the CDR3, the full variable domain is DVKVTQSSRYLVKRTGEKVFLECVQDMDHENMFWYRQDPGLGLRLIYFSYDVKMKEKGDIPEGYSVSREKKERFSLILESASTNQTSMYLCASSRGRPNTGELFFGEGSRLTVL.

Worth noting for this clone: One base separates it from a far larger clone, so it is likely a read error. Other DNA sequences from this sample encode an identical CDR3 as well. The CDR3 spells CASSPGQADEQYF. CDR3 nucleotides: TGTGCCAGCAGCCCAGGACAGGCCGACGAGCAGTACTTC. This chain joins TRBV7-9 and TRBJ2-7; 7 bases fit TRBD1. The V segment lost 5 bases and the J segment 5 bases; nucleotides outside the gene matches: 6. Germline CDR1 SEHNR, CDR2 FQNEAQ (reference sequence). The CDR3 runs to 13 residues. Together with reference TRBV7-9 and TRBJ2-7, the CDR3 gives the full variable domain: DTGVSQNPRHKITKRGQNVTFRCDPISEHNRLYWYRQTLGQGPEFLTYFQNEAQLEKSRLLSDRFSAERPKGSFSTLEIQRTEQGDSAMYLCASSPGQADEQYFGPGTRLTVT.

The chain recombines TRBV15 with TRBJ2-5; the match to TRBD2 covers 9 bases. There are 13 residues in the CDR3. Germline V gene sequence: CDR1 LNHNV, CDR2 YYDKDF (reference sequence). After removal of 5 bases from V and 2 bases from J, the junction contained 0 bases not matched to a gene. CDR3 residues: CATSAGGQETQYF. CDR3 nucleotides: TGTGCCACCAGCGCGGGAGGGCAAGAGACCCAGTACTTC.

V gene TRBV6-5 combines with J gene TRBJ2-7, with no clear D. The V end lost 2 bases, the J end lost 0 bases, and 14 bases lay between the germline ends. From germline, CDR1 is MNHEY and CDR2 SVGAGI. This CDR3 spans 16 amino acids. CDR3 in DNA: TGTGCCAGCAGTTACGATTCCCGTGGTAACTCCTACGAGCAGTACTTC. This sequence encodes CASSYDSRGNSYEQYF.

The chain couples TRBV14 to TRBJ1-2; 7 bases are shared with TRBD1. J gave up 5 bases and V 5 bases, and 11 bases lay outside the gene matches. Germline lookup yields CDR1 SGHDN and CDR2 FVKESK. The CDR3 is 15 residues long. CDR3 bases: TGTGCCAGCAGCAATAACGAGGGGGCTTGGTATGGCTACACCTTC. This sequence encodes CASSNNEGAWYGYTF.

The chain couples TRBV10-2 to TRBJ2-3, with 7 bases that match TRBD2. The CDR3 has 12 amino acids. Germline-derived CDR1 and CDR2 are WSHSY and SAAADI. V shed 1 base, J shed 10 bases, and the junction held 2 bases outside the gene matches. The CDR3 bases are TGCGCCAGCAGTGAGTACGGGGGGTCGCAGTATTTT. This codes for CASSEYGGSQYF.

This clone was recorded a few times. The genes are TRBV5-6 and TRBJ1-1, with 10 bases matching TRBD1. The length of the CDR3 is 15 residues. CDR1 and CDR2 from the germline V gene are SGHDT and YYEEEE. V lost 4 bases to trimming and J lost 4 bases; unmatched junction nucleotides: 7. CDR3 protein: CASSPTGQGGTEAFF. The DNA of the CDR3 is TGTGCCAGCAGCCCGACCGGACAGGGGGGCACTGAAGCTTTCTTT.

This clone was found many times. CDR3 amino acids: CASSFSGVPTYEQFF. The DNA of the CDR3 is TGTGCCAGCAGCTTTTCCGGGGTCCCGACCTATGAGCAGTTCTTC. The V gene is TRBV7-2, the J gene TRBJ2-1; perhaps TRBD2 as D (5 bases). The germline V gene has CDR1 SGHTA and CDR2 FQGNSA. This CDR3 comprises 15 residues. Trimming took 3 bases from V and 8 from J, leaving 17 bases between them.

This chain connects TRBV19 to TRBJ1-2; D perhaps matches TRBD1 (6 bases). Germline V gene data show CDR1 as LNHDA and CDR2 as SQIVND (reference sequence). The V end lost 5 bases, the J end lost 0 bases, and 13 bases lay between the germline ends. This CDR3 contains 15 residues. CDR3 region: CASSPTGSANYGYTF. The CDR3 nucleotides are TGTGCCAGTAGTCCGACAGGTTCGGCTAACTATGGCTACACCTTC.

The chain employs TRBV28 and TRBJ2-6, with D hard to call. CDR1 and CDR2 from the germline V gene are MDHEN and SYDVKM. Trimming removed 7 bases at V and 0 bases at J, with 4 bases between. The CDR3 is 13 residues long. The CDR3 DNA reads TGTGCCAGCAAGGACTCTGGGGCCAACGTCCTGACTTTC. Translating it yields CASKDSGANVLTF.

The chain carries TRBV2 and TRBJ2-1; no clear D. Germline V lookup: CDR1 SNHLY, CDR2 FYNNEI. V was trimmed by 3 bases and J by 7 bases, leaving 7 bases between them. The CDR3 loop spans 12 amino acids. The CDR3 reads CASSDLGNEQFF. The CDR3 DNA sequence: TGTGCCAGCAGTGACTTGGGTAATGAGCAGTTCTTC.

This chain connects TRBV9 to TRBJ1-1; no definite D call. V lost 3 bases and J lost 2, with 11 bases in between. The CDR3 is 14 residues long. CDR1 SGDLS and CDR2 YYNGEE come from the germline V gene. CDR3: CASSGAGTNTEAFF. CDR3 DNA sequence: TGTGCCAGCAGCGGCGCTGGAACCAACACTGAAGCTTTCTTT.

V usage is TRBV10-1 and J usage is TRBJ2-7; D might be TRBD2 (5 bases). This CDR3 has 13 amino acids. Germline CDR1 and CDR2: WNHNN and SYGVQD (reference sequence). V was cut by 4 bases and J by 0 bases, with 7 bases left in between. The CDR3 coding sequence is TGCGCCAGCAGTGCGGGGAGCTCCTACGAGCAGTACTTC. Its translation: CASSAGSSYEQYF.

This chain uses TRBV6-9 with TRBJ1-5, with D possibly TRBD1 on 6 matching bases. Per germline, CDR1 MNHGY and CDR2 SVAAGI. This CDR3 has 13 residues. The V end was cut by 8 bases, the J end by 4 bases, with 12 bases between. The CDR3 nucleotides are TGTGCCAGCCAACAGGGTTGGAATCAGCCCCAGCATTTT. Residues: CASQQGWNQPQHF.

This chain uses TRBV7-2 with TRBJ1-2; no definite D call. The CDR3 has 13 residues. V lost 7 bases, J lost 1 base, and 10 bases lay in between. Looked up from germline, CDR1 is SGHTA and CDR2 is FQGNSA. The CDR3 DNA sequence: TGTGCCAGCAACCTCCCGAATAACTATGGCTACACCTTC. Translation: CASNLPNNYGYTF.